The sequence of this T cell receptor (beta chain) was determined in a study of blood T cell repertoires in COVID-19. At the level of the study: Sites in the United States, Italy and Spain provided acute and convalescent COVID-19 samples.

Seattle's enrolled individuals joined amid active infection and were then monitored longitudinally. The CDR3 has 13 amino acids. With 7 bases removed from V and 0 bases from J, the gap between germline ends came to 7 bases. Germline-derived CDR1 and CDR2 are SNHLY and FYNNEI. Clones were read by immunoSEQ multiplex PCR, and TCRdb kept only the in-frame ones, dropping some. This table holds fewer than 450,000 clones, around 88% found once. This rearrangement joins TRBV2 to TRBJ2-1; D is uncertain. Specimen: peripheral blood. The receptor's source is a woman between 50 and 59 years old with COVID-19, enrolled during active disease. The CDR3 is CASILYSYNEQFF. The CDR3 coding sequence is TGTGCCAGCATCCTTTACTCCTACAATGAGCAGTTCTTC.